Each of the 18 T cell receptor beta chains below was sequenced from the same sample in a study of blood T cell repertoires in COVID-19. Profiled with immunoSEQ multiplex PCR; TCRdb holds only in-frame clones, not every one. The sample shows 110,000 or so clones, around four fifths of them seen only once. The sequenced material came from peripheral blood. All receptors derive from a human donor in a cohort sampled during active COVID-19.

The J gene is TRBJ2-2, the V gene TRBV10-1, with TRBD1 matching over 7 bases. CDR3 length: 13 residues. J was trimmed by 4 bases and V by 6 bases; bases with no gene match: 2. CDR1 WNHNN and CDR2 SYGVQD come from the germline V gene (reference sequence). CDR3 nucleotides: TGCGCCAGCAGCCGGACAGGCACCGGGGAGCTGTTTTTT. It is translated as CASSRTGTGELFF.

This clone was picked up one time. The V gene is TRBV4-1, the J gene TRBJ1-4, with a weak D call TRBD1 (5 bases). Trimming left V 1 base short and J 5 bases short, with 8 bases between. CDR3 length: 14 residues. Germline V gene data show CDR1 as MGHRA and CDR2 as YSYEKL. As DNA, the CDR3 is TGCGCCAGCAGCCAAGGACAGACGAATGAAAAACTGTTTTTT. It encodes CASSQGQTNEKLFF.

The chain is built from TRBV10-1 and TRBJ2-3, with TRBD2 matching 9 bases. Germline lookup yields CDR1 WNHNN and CDR2 SYGVQD (reference sequence). J was trimmed by 6 bases and V by 4 bases; bases with no gene match: 5. There are 14 residues in the CDR3. Here the CDR3 reads CASSALAGWDTQYF. The DNA for the CDR3 is TGCGCCAGCAGTGCCCTAGCGGGGTGGGATACGCAGTATTTT.

The chain is built from TRBV5-6 and TRBJ2-1; the D is unclear. CDR3 size: 14 residues. The V end lost 5 bases, the J end lost 7 bases, and 16 bases lay between the germline ends. The germline V gene has CDR1 SGHDT and CDR2 YYEEEE. The CDR3 loop is CASRFATSGNEQFF. The CDR3, as DNA: TGTGCCAGCAGATTTGCCACGTCCGGGAATGAGCAGTTCTTC.

This chain uses TRBV7-9 with TRBJ2-1, with TRBD2 identical over 8 bases. This CDR3 comprises 12 residues. Germline V gene lookup returns CDR1 SEHNR and CDR2 FQNEAQ (reference sequence). V shed 5 bases and J 9 bases; nucleotides not matched to a gene: 3. The CDR3 coding sequence is TGTGCCAGCAGCCTACTAGCGGTTGAGCAGTTCTTC. This codes for CASSLLAVEQFF.

The CDR3 DNA follows: TGTGCCAGCTCACCACGGGACAGGGTAACACTTATGAACACTGAAGCTTTCTTT. Its translation is CASSPRDRVTLMNTEAFF. V and J are TRBV18 and TRBJ1-1, with TRBD1 matching 9 bases. The CDR3 is 18 amino acids. CDR1 is KGHSH and CDR2 is LQKENI in the germline V gene. Germline trimming cut 1 base from V and 0 bases from J; bases unmatched to any gene: 9.

The chain is built from TRBV6-1 and TRBJ2-5; 7 bases are shared with TRBD1. This CDR3 has 14 amino acids. The V segment lost 1 base and the J segment 3 bases; nucleotides outside the gene matches: 2. Per the germline V gene, CDR1 is MNHNS and CDR2 is SASEGT. CDR3 loop: CASSEGTGEETQYF. Here the CDR3 DNA reads TGTGCCAGCAGTGAAGGGACAGGCGAAGAGACCCAGTACTTC.

This clone was detected only a few times. The chain employs TRBV6-1 and TRBJ1-2, with a weak D call TRBD1 (6 bases). CDR1 is MNHNS and CDR2 is SASEGT in the germline V gene. The CDR3 extends over 14 amino acids. Trimming removed 2 bases from V and 5 bases from J, with 12 bases in between. The CDR3 nucleotides read TGTGCCAGCAGTGAACAGTCACAGGGATATGGCTACACCTTC. Protein: CASSEQSQGYGYTF.

The genes are TRBV7-2 and TRBJ2-2; perhaps TRBD1 as D (6 bases). The germline V gene encodes CDR1 SGHTA and CDR2 FQGNSA. Trimming removed 1 base at V and 4 bases at J, with 10 bases between. There are 15 residues in the CDR3. CDR3 loop: CASSLDTGTTGELFF. In DNA form, the CDR3 reads TGTGCCAGCAGCTTAGATACAGGGACCACCGGGGAGCTGTTTTTT.

This rearrangement joins TRBV19 to TRBJ2-5; 9 positions agree with TRBD2. Germline V gene sequence: CDR1 LNHDA, CDR2 SQIVND (reference sequence). The length of the CDR3 is 17 residues. Trimming cost V 5 bases and J 0 bases; bases outside gene matches: 10. For the CDR3, the DNA is TGTGCCAGTAGTGCCCGTCGGCTAGCGGGGAACCAAGAGACCCAGTACTTC. It is translated as CASSARRLAGNQETQYF.

CDR3 coding DNA: TGTGCCAGCTCACCACCGGGGACAGGAAGAGGGAACGAGCAGTACTTC. This gives the protein CASSPPGTGRGNEQYF. The chain employs TRBV18 and TRBJ2-7; TRBD1 matches 8 bases. The CDR3 sequence is 16 residues long. V gave up 0 bases and J gave up 5 bases; unmatched junction bases: 9. Germline V gene lookup returns CDR1 KGHSH and CDR2 LQKENI.

J is TRBJ2-5 and V is TRBV19; 7 bases map to TRBD1. J was trimmed by 2 bases and V by 9 bases; bases with no gene match: 9. The CDR3 consists of 14 residues. Germline CDR1 LNHDA, CDR2 SQIVND (reference sequence). CDR3: CASRNRGAQETQYF. The CDR3 nucleotides are TGTGCCAGCCGAAACAGGGGAGCTCAAGAGACCCAGTACTTC.

The chain is built from TRBV7-2 and TRBJ2-5; weak D call: TRBD1 (7 bases). V was trimmed by 1 base and J by 3 bases, leaving 12 bases between them. The CDR3 is 15 amino acids. Per germline, CDR1 SGHTA and CDR2 FQGNSA. Here the CDR3 DNA reads TGTGCCAGCAGCTTAGGGGTCAGGGGGGAAGAGACCCAGTACTTC. This translates into CASSLGVRGEETQYF.

The V gene is TRBV7-2, the J gene TRBJ2-7, with TRBD1 matching 7 bases. The CDR3 extends over 14 amino acids. Trimming cost V 5 bases and J 4 bases; bases outside gene matches: 8. The germline V gene encodes CDR1 SGHTA and CDR2 FQGNSA. CDR3 region: CASSPRPGGYEQYF. As DNA, the CDR3 is TGTGCCAGCAGCCCCAGACCAGGGGGTTACGAGCAGTACTTC. The variable domain in full, completed from reference TRBV7-2 and TRBJ2-7, reads GAGVSQSPSNKVTEKGKDVELRCDPISGHTALYWYRQSLGQGLEFLIYFQGNSAPDKSGLPSDRFSAERTGGSVSTLTIQRTQQEDSAVYLCASSPRPGGYEQYFGPGTRLTVT.

This clone was seen only a few times. This chain links TRBV2 with TRBJ2-3; TRBD2 matches at 10 bases. The J segment lost 5 bases and the V segment lost 4 bases, leaving 6 bases of the junction unmatched. The germline V gene has CDR1 SNHLY and CDR2 FYNNEI. The CDR3 totals 15 residues. The CDR3 nucleotides read TGTGCCAGCAGTGTAGGGCCTAGCGGGGGAGATACGCAGTATTTT. It encodes CASSVGPSGGDTQYF.

The V call is TRBV14, the J call TRBJ1-2; TRBD1 agrees at 8 bases. This CDR3 comprises 18 residues. Germline V gene lookup returns CDR1 SGHDN and CDR2 FVKESK. The V segment lost 4 bases and the J segment 6 bases; nucleotides outside the gene matches: 19. The CDR3 DNA reads as TGTGCCAGCAGCCCAAGAGGGTTGTGGCAGGGGGCCCTTAATGGCTACACCTTC. Its translation: CASSPRGLWQGALNGYTF.

This clone was found once. This chain links TRBV7-2 with TRBJ2-1, with 8 positions matching TRBD2. Germline lookup yields CDR1 SGHTA and CDR2 FQGNSA. V shed 4 bases, J shed 9 bases, and the junction held 2 bases outside the gene matches. This CDR3 spans 12 amino acids. The CDR3 sequence: CASSSGGGEQFF. Here the CDR3 DNA reads TGTGCCAGCAGCTCGGGGGGGGGTGAGCAGTTCTTC.

The sample holds one count of this clone. The gene calls are TRBV9 and TRBJ2-3, with 7 bases aligning to TRBD2. V lost 4 bases to trimming and J lost 5 bases; unmatched junction nucleotides: 10. The CDR3 consists of 15 residues. Germline CDR1 reads SGDLS; CDR2 reads YYNGEE. Here the CDR3 reads CASSPLAEGGDTQYF. In DNA form, the CDR3 reads TGTGCCAGCAGCCCGCTAGCGGAGGGAGGAGATACGCAGTATTTT. The full variable domain, in which reference TRBV9 and TRBJ2-3 provide the parts outside the CDR3, is DSGVTQTPKHLITATGQRVTLRCSPRSGDLSVYWYQQSLDQGLQFLIQYYNGEERAKGNILERFSAQQFPDLHSELNLSSLELGDSALYFCASSPLAEGGDTQYFGPGTRLTVL.